Reported below is one T cell receptor (beta chain). Clones were sequenced by immunoSEQ multiplex PCR, and TCRdb holds only the in-frame ones, with some missing. The table lists 150,000 to 200,000 clones, around 94% of them singletons, with about 3% in the top ten. This entry is derived from a study of T cell responses to AZD1222 COVID-19 vaccine. The CDR3 contains 14 residues. Germline V lookup: CDR1 MNHEY, CDR2 SVGAGI. The junction had 6 bases not matched to a gene; V was cut back by 5 bases and J by 6 bases. The specimen was peripheral blood, collected on day 0 of AZD1222 vaccination. The TCR comes from an adult in good health. V usage is TRBV6-5 and J usage is TRBJ1-2; 10 bases are a match to TRBD1. The CDR3 protein is CASSSGTGDHGYTF. The CDR3 coding sequence is TGTGCCAGCAGTAGCGGGACAGGGGATCATGGCTACACCTTC.